This T cell receptor beta chain was captured by sequencing in a study of T cell repertoires in aging, cancer and after chemotherapy. Note on this clonotype: Its antigen is still unknown.

Study-level findings and limits: Age-matched healthy donors had significantly more diverse, less clonal blood TCR repertoires than untreated cancer patients. Median generation probability rose over the chemotherapy interval in each cancer cohort, suggesting rebound thymic output.

Multiplex touch-down PCR with TRB-A/B primers amplified rearranged V-D-J TRB sequences. TCRdb re-derived calls from the multiplex PCR reads in MiXCR, one entry per CDR3 protein. The sample shows some 3,500 distinct CDR3 sequences, 30% to 40% of them seen only once. The template was genomic DNA from peripheral blood, not RNA. The V gene end was trimmed by 7 bases and the J gene end by 5 bases; junction bases not matched to a gene: 10. Germline assignment: CDR1 SQVTM and CDR2 ANQGSEA. CDR3 length equals 14 residues. The TCR sequence derives from a human donor in good health. This sequence joins TRBV29-1 and TRBJ2-3, with TRBD1 identical over 9 bases. The sequencing input was blood. The DNA of the CDR3 is TGCAGCGCAAGGGACAGGGAGAGGGAAGATACGCAGTATTTT. The encoded protein is CSARDREREDTQYF.